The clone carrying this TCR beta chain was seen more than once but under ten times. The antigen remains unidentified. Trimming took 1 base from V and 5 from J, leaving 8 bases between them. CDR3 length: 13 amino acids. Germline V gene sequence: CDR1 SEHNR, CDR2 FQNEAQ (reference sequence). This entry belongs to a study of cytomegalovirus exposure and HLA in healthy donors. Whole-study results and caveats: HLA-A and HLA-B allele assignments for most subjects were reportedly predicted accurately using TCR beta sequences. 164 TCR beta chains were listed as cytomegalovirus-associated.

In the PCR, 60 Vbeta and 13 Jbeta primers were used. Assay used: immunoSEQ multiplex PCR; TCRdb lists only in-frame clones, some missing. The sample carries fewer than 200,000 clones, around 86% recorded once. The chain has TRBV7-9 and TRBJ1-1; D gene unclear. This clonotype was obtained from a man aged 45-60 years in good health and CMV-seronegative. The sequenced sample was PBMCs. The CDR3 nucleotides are TGTGCCAGCAGCTTAGGAGTGACAACTGAAGCTTTCTTT. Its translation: CASSLGVTTEAFF.